The T cell receptor beta chain under discussion was sequenced for a study of shared clonotypes between healthy human individuals. Unmatched junction bases numbered 3, after V lost 0 bases and J lost 6 bases. Germline CDR1 and CDR2: SGHDT and YYEEEE. This CDR3 is 15 amino acids long. The sorted-subset replicate PCRs were given around 0.2 ug DNA, which is 30,000 or so T cell genomes. Sequencing used immunoSEQ multiplex PCR; TCRdb keeps in-frame clones, though not all of them. The table records over a million clones, about 70% of them present only once. The donor population consisted of healthy HIV-negative adults with no recent acute infections or vaccinations.

The sequence came from a man aged 18-30 years in good health. The chain has TRBV5-6 and TRBJ2-1, with 10 bases matching TRBD1. Sequenced sample: memory CD4+ T cells sorted from blood. Subset indicated: CD45RA-negative fraction. The CDR3 sequence: CASSLGQGARNEQFF. CDR3 coding DNA: TGTGCCAGCAGCTTGGGACAGGGGGCGCGCAATGAGCAGTTCTTC.